This T cell receptor (beta chain) was found in a study of long-term antiretroviral therapy in people with HIV. Study results and caveats: HIV repertoire CDR3 lengths ranged less widely than those of controls. Data on ART adherence, viral resistance or therapy changes were unavailable. All time points showed a repertoire dominated by clones expanded before ART. With ART, diversity went up but was still lower than in transplant donor controls.

This clone was observed once. Antigen unknown. Researchers report immunoSEQ v3.0 was run at survey level. Repertoires were generated with immunoSEQ multiplex PCR, while TCRdb's copy carries only in-frame clones and drops some. The sample contains about 20,000 clones, around nine tenths of which appear only once. CDR1 SGHRS and CDR2 YFSETQ come from the germline V gene. V was pared by 0 bases and J by 1 base, with 8 bases of the junction left unmatched. This CDR3 region has 17 residues. The chain links TRBV5-1 to TRBJ2-5, with 8 bases identical to TRBD2. The sequence came from a woman aged 30 to 39 with HIV. Source: unsorted PBMCs, taken about 4.5 years before starting antiretroviral therapy. The CDR3 reads CASSLERGPAFQETQYF. As DNA, the CDR3 is TGCGCCAGCAGCTTGGAGCGGGGGCCAGCGTTCCAAGAGACCCAGTACTTC.